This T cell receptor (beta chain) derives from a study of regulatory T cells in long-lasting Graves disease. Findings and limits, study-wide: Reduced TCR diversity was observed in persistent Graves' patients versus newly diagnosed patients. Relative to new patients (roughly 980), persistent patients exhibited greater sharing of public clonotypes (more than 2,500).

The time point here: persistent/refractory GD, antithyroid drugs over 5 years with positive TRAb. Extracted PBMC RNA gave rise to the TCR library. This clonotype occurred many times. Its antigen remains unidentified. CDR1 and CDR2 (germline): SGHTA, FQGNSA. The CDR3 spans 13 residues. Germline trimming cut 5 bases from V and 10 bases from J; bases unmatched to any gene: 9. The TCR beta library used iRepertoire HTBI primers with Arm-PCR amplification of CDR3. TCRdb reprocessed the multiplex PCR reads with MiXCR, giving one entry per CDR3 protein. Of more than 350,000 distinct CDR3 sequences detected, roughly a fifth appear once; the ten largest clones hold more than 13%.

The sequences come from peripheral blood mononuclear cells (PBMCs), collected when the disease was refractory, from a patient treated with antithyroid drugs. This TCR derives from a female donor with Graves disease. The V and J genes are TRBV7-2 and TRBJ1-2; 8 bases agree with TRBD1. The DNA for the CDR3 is TGTGCCAGCAGCGACCGAAAGCAGGGGGCCTACACCTTC. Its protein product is CASSDRKQGAYTF.